Listed here is a single TCR beta chain. The antigen is unknown. The V segment lost 1 base and the J segment 4 bases; nucleotides outside the gene matches: 5. The CDR3 runs to 15 residues. Germline CDR1 SGHVS, CDR2 FQNEAQ. These data originate in a study of post-analysis software for immune sequencing data. About the study: Disease trajectories encompassed relapsing-remitting, secondary progressive and progressive-relapsing multiple sclerosis.

Unique-molecular-identifier-tagged TCR beta cDNA libraries were used. MiXCR, run by TCRdb on the PCR reads, gives a single entry per CDR3 protein. The sample carries hundreds of thousands of distinct CDR3 sequences, about 40% recorded once. Study outcomes and limitations: Batch-mates among the samples co-clustered strongly by F measure. In multiple sclerosis, normalized Chao1 diversity was significantly below that of controls. With TRBV5-6, TRBV5-1 and TRBV20-1 included, about five TRBV segments were more frequent in patients than in controls.

The chain combines TRBV7-8 with TRBJ1-1; 8 bases are a match to TRBD1. This TCR derives from a girl aged 10-17 years with multiple sclerosis. The specimen was blood. This CDR3 reads CASSLGTGIITEAFF. Here the CDR3 DNA reads TGTGCCAGCAGCTTAGGGACAGGGATCATCACTGAAGCTTTCTTT.